The present TCR beta chain was sequenced within a study of neurological immune-mediated disorders. This clonotype was detected ten times or more. TCRdb redid the calling of the 5' RACE reads with MiXCR, one entry per CDR3 protein. Found here are about 90,000 distinct CDR3 sequences, about 13% of them singletons; the top ten hold under 6%. V lost 4 bases, J lost 4 bases, and 13 bases lay in between. The germline CDR1 and CDR2 sequences are DFQATT and SNEGSKA (reference sequence). The CDR3 covers 13 residues. Time point noted: longitudinal time-point 2. The sequence derives from a female donor with HTLV-1-associated myelopathy (HAM/TSP). Material: PBMCs. The V call is TRBV20-1, the J call TRBJ1-2; perhaps TRBD1 as D (6 bases). The CDR3 coding sequence is TGCAGTGCTATCCAGGGGCCCGGCTATGGCTACACCTTC. It specifies CSAIQGPGYGYTF.